This T cell receptor beta chain was profiled in a study of identical twins. TCRdb ran MiXCR on the 5' RACE reads and lists one entry per CDR3 protein. Seen here are about 100,000 distinct CDR3 sequences, just under 6% observed once, and the top ten hold 10% to 15%. In its sample, this clonotype was seen many times. What it binds is unknown. The study's findings and limits: Instead of following the same donors, the conclusions were based on cross-sectional statistical analysis. Diverse VJ usage suggested most zero-insertion clonotypes were not invariant T cells.

Germline loops: CDR1 SGHRS, CDR2 YFSETQ. The CDR3 sequence is 13 residues long. With 7 bases removed from V and 6 bases from J, the gap between germline ends came to 15 bases. The clonotype comes from a woman in her forties or fifties in good health. The sequencing sample was made of memory T cells sorted from blood. The genes are TRBV5-1 and TRBJ2-3, with TRBD1 as a possible D gene (6 bases). The CDR3 here is CASGEGVGDTQYF. The CDR3 DNA reads TGCGCCAGCGGAGAGGGGGTTGGGGATACGCAGTATTTT. Full variable domain (missing parts from reference TRBV5-1 and TRBJ2-3): KAGVTQTPRYLIKTRGQQVTLSCSPISGHRSVSWYQQTPGQGLQFLFEYFSETQRNKGNFPGRFSGRQFSNSRSEMNVSTLELGDSALYLCASGEGVGDTQYFGPGTRLTVL.